This T cell receptor beta chain was sequenced in a study of blood T cell repertoires in COVID-19. Across the study: Whether acute or convalescent, the COVID-19 samples came from the United States, Italy and Spain.

Only in-frame clones appear in the TCRdb table, and some are missing; sequencing was by immunoSEQ multiplex PCR. Of 180,000 or so clones detected, 86% appear once; the ten largest clones hold roughly 8%. Trimming cost V 0 bases and J 8 bases, with 12 bases left between them. The CDR3 spans 14 residues. Germline CDR1 reads SGDLS; CDR2 reads YYNGEE. Sequencing was done on a sample of peripheral blood. This receptor was identified in a man aged 55 to 70 with acute or convalescent COVID-19. The chain has TRBV9 and TRBJ2-1, with D possibly TRBD2 on 6 matching bases. This CDR3 is CASSVETSRDEQFF. In DNA form, the CDR3 reads TGTGCCAGCAGCGTAGAAACTAGCCGGGATGAGCAGTTCTTC.